This T cell receptor (beta chain) was documented in a study of vaccination effects on CD4 cells after COVID-19. The length of the CDR3 is 15 residues. Germline V gene lookup returns CDR1 SEHNR and CDR2 FQNEAQ (reference sequence). V shed 5 bases and J shed 5 bases, with 17 bases lying between them. Isolating CD4+ T cells followed approximately ten days of culture. A PCR test confirmed that the person had SARS-CoV-2 infection between March and December 2020. Each participant was administered two doses of either the BNT162b2 or the mRNA-1273 vaccine. Worth noting for this clone: Its antigen is currently unknown.

Generated by immunoSEQ multiplex PCR, the TCRdb table keeps only in-frame clones and is missing some. Of tens of thousands of clones listed, around 80% are singletons. The sequence derives from a human donor who had a prior SARS-CoV-2 infection. Here the sequenced sample was CD4+ T cells from PBMCs cultured without peptide, taken after COVID-19 vaccination. The chain joins TRBV7-9 to TRBJ2-3; perhaps TRBD2 as D (5 bases). CDR3 in DNA: TGTGCCAGCAGCCTCAGTCGGGCCGGGATAGATACGCAGTATTTT. It translates to CASSLSRAGIDTQYF.